This is a list of T cell receptor beta chains from one sample in a study of blood T cell repertoires in COVID-19. The assay was immunoSEQ multiplex PCR, and TCRdb's table has in-frame clones only and misses some. The data contain about 480,000 clones, roughly 90% of them singletons. The sample consisted of PBMCs or T cells enriched from blood (not recorded which). These receptors originate from a middle-aged woman who had recovered from COVID-19. The CDR3 runs from the conserved cysteine through the conserved F or W. D genes are given only for firm matches. Size tells how often a clone was seen (once, few, many) or the class of an expanded clone, and some rows leave it out.

abundance	v_gene	d_gene	j_gene	CDR3nt	CDR3aa
.	TRBV11-2	.	TRBJ1-2	TGTGCCAGCAGCTCCCTTTTTCGGAGCAACTATGGCTACACCTTC	CASSSLFRSNYGYTF
.	TRBV10-1	.	TRBJ1-2	TGCGCCAGCAGTCCCCAACAAGAACATGGCTACACCTTC	CASSPQQEHGYTF
.	TRBV10-3	TRBD2	TRBJ2-7	TGTGCCATCAGTGAGTCGACTAGCGGTACCTCCTACGAGCAGTACTTC	CAISESTSGTSYEQYF
once	TRBV5-1	TRBD1	TRBJ2-5	TGCGCCAGCAGCTATGGACAGGGTCAAGAGACCCAGTACTTC	CASSYGQGQETQYF
.	TRBV10-3	.	TRBJ1-1	TGTGCCATCAGTGAGTCGGGTACGGGAACTGAAGCTTTCTTT	CAISESGTGTEAFF
.	TRBV15	.	TRBJ2-2	TGTGCCACCAGCATAAACACAGGGCCGTACACCGGGGAGCTGTTTTTT	CATSINTGPYTGELFF
.	TRBV11-3	TRBD2	TRBJ2-1	TGTGCCAGCAGCTTGGCTAGCGGGAGTACTGAGCAGTTCTTC	CASSLASGSTEQFF
few	TRBV5-4	.	TRBJ1-2	TGTGCCAGCAGCCAGGAGGTGAACACCATATTCTCTAACTATGGCTACACCTTC	CASSQEVNTIFSNYGYTF
.	TRBV19	.	TRBJ2-2	TGTGCCAGTAGGGACTCGACTCAAATCACCGGGGAGCTGTTTTTT	CASRDSTQITGELFF
.	TRBV7-2	TRBD1	TRBJ1-1	TGTGCCAGCAGGCGACAGGGAGGAAGGACTGAAGCTTTCTTT	CASRRQGGRTEAFF
.	TRBV7-2	.	TRBJ2-4	TGTGCCAGCAGCTTAGACCCGGCGGCAAACATTCAGTACTTC	CASSLDPAANIQYF
.	TRBV12-2	.	TRBJ2-7	TGTGCAAGTCGCTTAGCGATTTGCCTAAAACCGGGACTAGGCCGTAGGGAGCAGTACTTC	CASRLAICLKPGLGRREQYF
.	TRBV14	.	TRBJ2-2	TGTGCCAGCAGCCAAACACAGTTTTACGGCGGGGAGCTGTTTTTT	CASSQTQFYGGELFF
.	TRBV18	.	TRBJ1-1	TGTGCCAGCTCACCTGATGGGCTGGGGAACACTGAAGCTTTCTTT	CASSPDGLGNTEAFF
.	TRBV29-1	TRBD2	TRBJ2-2	TGCAGCGTGGGACTAAACACCGGGGAGCTGTTTTTT	CSVGLNTGELFF
once	TRBV6-5	TRBD2	TRBJ2-7	TGTGCCAGCAGCCACTTAGCGGGAGGAGGGGACGAGCAGTACTTC	CASSHLAGGGDEQYF
.	TRBV27	.	TRBJ2-3	TGTGCCAGCAGTTTAAAGGGGATTGGCACAGATACGCAGTATTTT	CASSLKGIGTDTQYF
.	TRBV6-2/TRBV6-3	.	TRBJ2-7	TGTGCCAGCAGTTACAAAGACAGACAGTACGAGCAGTACTTC	CASSYKDRQYEQYF
.	TRBV18	.	TRBJ2-1	TGTGCCAGCTCACCACGAAGGACACGGCTTACCTACAATGAGCAGTTCTTC	CASSPRRTRLTYNEQFF
.	TRBV16	.	TRBJ1-1	TGTGCCAGCAGCCCCCCCAAGGGCGGGACGTCATCAACTGAAGCTTTCTTT	CASSPPKGGTSSTEAFF
.	TRBV7-2	TRBD1	TRBJ1-1	TGTGCCAGCAGCATATACCAGGGGGCGCTCGAAGCTTTCTTT	CASSIYQGALEAFF
.	TRBV5-8	.	TRBJ2-7	TGTGCCAGCAGCTTGGGTCAGGCCGACTACGAGCAGTACTTC	CASSLGQADYEQYF
.	TRBV6-5	TRBD1	TRBJ1-2	TGTGCCAGCAGCCGGGACAGGGGAGATGGCTACACCTTC	CASSRDRGDGYTF
.	TRBV19	.	TRBJ2-3	TGTGCCAGTAGTATCATTTCATCGAGCGTAGGCACAGATACGCAGTATTTT	CASSIISSSVGTDTQYF
.	TRBV29-1	TRBD1	TRBJ1-4	TGCAGCGTGGGGACAGGGAATGAAAAACTGTTTTTT	CSVGTGNEKLFF
.	TRBV6-1	TRBD1	TRBJ2-7	TGTGCCAGCAGTGAAGCGGGACAGGGATACGAGCAGTACTTC	CASSEAGQGYEQYF
.	TRBV5-1	.	TRBJ1-1	TGCGCCAGCAGCTCTTACCGGACAGAAATGAACACTGAAGCTTTCTTT	CASSSYRTEMNTEAFF
.	TRBV9	.	TRBJ2-1	TGTGCCAGCGCCCCGGGGGTCTCCTACAATGAGCAGTTCTTC	CASAPGVSYNEQFF
.	TRBV29-1	TRBD2	TRBJ2-1	TGCAGCGTGCGGGAGGCAAACAATGAGCAGTTCTTC	CSVREANNEQFF
.	TRBV3-1/TRBV3-2	TRBD2	TRBJ2-1	TGTGCCAGCAGCCAAGATGGGAGCGGGAGAGAAAACAATGAGCAGTTCTTC	CASSQDGSGRENNEQFF
once	TRBV11-3	TRBD2	TRBJ2-5	TGTGCCAGCAGCTTAGATCAAATTAGCGGGAGCCGGGAGACCCAGTACTTC	CASSLDQISGSRETQYF
.	TRBV20-1	.	TRBJ2-2	TGCAGTGCTAGTCCCAGAAACACCGGGGAGCTGTTTTTT	CSASPRNTGELFF
.	TRBV5-1	TRBD1	TRBJ1-2	TGCGCCAGCAGCCCCCGAGCAGGGGGCAACGTGTTCTATGGCTACACCTTC	CASSPRAGGNVFYGYTF
.	TRBV5-1	TRBD1	TRBJ2-7	TGCGCCAGCAGTATTGGACAGGGGGTCGGCGAGCAGTACTTC	CASSIGQGVGEQYF
.	TRBV19	.	TRBJ1-1	TGTGCCAGTAGTCCGAGGACAGCAGTTTTGAACACTGAAGCTTTCTTT	CASSPRTAVLNTEAFF
.	TRBV6-4	.	TRBJ2-3	TGTGCCAGCAGTGACCTCGCGGGACCCGCAGATACGCAGTATTTT	CASSDLAGPADTQYF
.	TRBV7-9	.	TRBJ1-3	TGTGCCAGCAGAACAACTTTAGGGGCAGACACCATATATTTT	CASRTTLGADTIYF
.	TRBV5-8	.	TRBJ1-6	TGTGCCAGCAGCTTGGATCTCCCCCTCCACTTT	CASSLDLPLHF
.	TRBV6-5	.	TRBJ1-2	TGTGCCAGCAGCCCCCGTGAGGGCTACACCTTC	CASSPREGYTF
.	TRBV10-2	.	TRBJ1-6	TGCGCCAGCAGTTTTACCAGGGGAAAGGATTCACCCCTCCACTTT	CASSFTRGKDSPLHF
.	TRBV10-3	.	TRBJ2-1	TGTGCCATCAGTGAGGCTAACTACAATGAGCAGTTCTTC	CAISEANYNEQFF